These 5 T cell receptor beta chains originate from one sample sequenced in a study of response to subunit inactivated influenza vaccine. TCRdb independently ran MiXCR on the RT-PCR reads; one entry per CDR3 protein. Here the sample spans fewer than 250,000 distinct CDR3 sequences, approximately 15% being singletons. The sequencing here drew on CD8+ T cells sorted from PBMCs, taken roughly 5 days after vaccination. All receptors come from a man aged 45-60 years who received an inactivated influenza vaccine.

The V gene is TRBV15, the J gene TRBJ1-1; unclear D gene. The CDR3 runs 13 residues. Trimming removed 5 bases at V and 1 base at J, with 8 bases between. Germline CDR1 and CDR2: LNHNV and YYDKDF (reference sequence). In DNA, the CDR3 is TGTGCCACCAGCTCCCAAAAGAACACTGAAGCTTTCTTT. Its translation is CATSSQKNTEAFF.

This chain connects TRBV12-3 or TRBV12-4 to TRBJ1-6; 7 positions match TRBD1. This CDR3 comprises 14 residues. The junction had 4 bases not matched to a gene; V was cut back by 5 bases and J by 6 bases. CDR3 in amino acids: CASSKTGFNSPLHF. CDR3 DNA: TGTGCCAGCAGTAAGACAGGGTTTAATTCACCCCTCCACTTT.

J is TRBJ2-2 and V is TRBV6-5, with 10 positions matching TRBD2. Germline V lookup: CDR1 MNHEY, CDR2 SVGAGI. This CDR3 has 16 residues. V lost 1 base, J lost 4 bases, and 3 bases stayed unmatched. CDR3 bases: TGTGCCAGCAGTTACTTGTTAGCGGGGGGCACCGGGGAGCTGTTTTTT. It specifies CASSYLLAGGTGELFF.

This clonotype was found a few times. The chain recombines TRBV20-1 with TRBJ1-2; 7 nucleotides line up with TRBD1. This CDR3 has 14 residues. Per germline, CDR1 DFQATT and CDR2 SNEGSKA (reference sequence). V lost 3 bases, J lost 8 bases, and 12 bases stayed unmatched. The CDR3 spells CSARDPTTGWGYTF. The CDR3 nucleotides are TGCAGTGCTAGGGATCCCACGACAGGGTGGGGCTACACCTTC.

In its sample, this clonotype was seen a few times. The chain carries TRBV7-9 and TRBJ2-2; no firm D call. The V end was cut by 2 bases, the J end by 2 bases, with 15 bases between. From germline, CDR1 is SEHNR and CDR2 FQNEAQ (reference sequence). The CDR3 is 17 residues long. The CDR3 region is CASSLNSEGYNTGELFF. As DNA, the CDR3 is TGTGCCAGCAGCTTAAACTCGGAAGGTTATAACACCGGGGAGCTGTTTTTT.